These 26 T cell receptor beta chains came from one sample sequenced in a study of cytomegalovirus exposure and HLA in healthy donors. This PCR relied on a set of 60 Vbeta primers and 13 Jbeta primers. Data came from immunoSEQ multiplex PCR; TCRdb stores just in-frame clones and leaves some out. The table lists approximately 88,000 clones, over 75% of them singletons, with around 7.8% in the top ten. Sequencing used PBMCs. These receptor sequences come from a middle-aged man in good health and CMV-seropositive.

On this clone: At one end, the junction sequence differs from germline, possibly due to a read error. J is TRBJ1-2 and V is TRBV2, with a weak D call TRBD1 (5 bases). Germline loops: CDR1 SNHLY, CDR2 FYNNEI. The CDR3 is made up of 12 amino acids. The CDR3 loop reads CASSEGGTGYSF. CDR3 coding DNA: TGTGCCAGCAGTGAAGGCGGGACTGGCTACTCCTTC.

This clone showed up just once. This chain links TRBV5-1 with TRBJ2-3; possible D gene TRBD2, 6 bases. Trimming removed 3 bases at V and 0 bases at J, with 8 bases between. Germline-derived CDR1 and CDR2 are SGHRS and YFSETQ. The CDR3 totals 14 residues. CDR3 protein: CASSWGTSTDTQYF. The CDR3 DNA sequence: TGCGCCAGCAGCTGGGGGACTAGCACAGATACGCAGTATTTT.

The chain has TRBV7-9 and TRBJ1-1, with D possibly being TRBD1 (6 bases). The germline V gene encodes CDR1 SEHNR and CDR2 FQNEAQ (reference sequence). CDR3 length: 16 residues. V lost 5 bases to trimming and J lost 1 base, with 17 bases between them. Here the CDR3 DNA reads TGTGCCAGCAGCGTAGAAGACGGGACATCGAACACTGAAGCTTTCTTT. Protein product: CASSVEDGTSNTEAFF.

The chain joins TRBV7-9 to TRBJ1-6; 7 bases map to TRBD1. This CDR3 region has 13 residues. V trimming: 2 bases; J trimming: 8 bases; junction bases outside the gene matches: 0. Germline CDR1 is SEHNR and CDR2 is FQNEAQ (reference sequence). CDR3 residues: CASSLQGDSPLHF. CDR3 coding DNA: TGTGCCAGCAGCTTACAGGGGGATTCACCCCTCCACTTT.

This clone was seen a handful of times. The CDR3 protein is CASSLLGDRDGEQYF. As DNA, the CDR3 is TGTGCCAGCAGCCTACTAGGGGACAGGGATGGCGAGCAGTACTTC. The chain couples TRBV9 to TRBJ2-7, with 9 nucleotides matching TRBD1. Germline CDR1 and CDR2: SGDLS and YYNGEE. J was trimmed by 6 bases and V by 4 bases; bases with no gene match: 11. The CDR3 consists of 15 residues.

This sequence joins TRBV15 and TRBJ2-5; 10 nucleotides match TRBD1. The J call may be incorrect, as the DNA end agrees better with TRBJ2-7. This CDR3 contains 15 residues. Germline CDR1 and CDR2: LNHNV and YYDKDF (reference sequence). This CDR3 reads CATSRVGQGFYEQYF. In DNA form, the CDR3 reads TGTGCCACCAGCAGAGTGGGACAGGGGTTCTACGAGCAGTACTTC.

The gene calls are TRBV27 and TRBJ2-5; perhaps TRBD2 as D (5 bases). Germline V lookup: CDR1 MNHEY, CDR2 SMNVEV (reference sequence). The CDR3 is 13 amino acids. V was clipped by 5 bases and J by 2 bases, with 9 bases between them. The CDR3 sequence is CASSPGRQETQYF. The DNA of the CDR3 is TGTGCCAGCAGTCCGGGGAGACAAGAGACCCAGTACTTC.

The genes are TRBV18 and TRBJ1-2, with 8 bases matching TRBD1. V lost 8 bases, J lost 8 bases, and 13 bases stayed unmatched. Germline CDR1 is KGHSH and CDR2 is LQKENI. CDR3 length equals 14 residues. As DNA, the CDR3 is TGTGCCAGCCATCCCGACGGACAGGGAAAAGGCTACACCTTC. Translating gives CASHPDGQGKGYTF.

This chain links TRBV19 with TRBJ2-7; 8 nucleotides align to TRBD1. CDR3 length: 13 residues. Germline lookup yields CDR1 LNHDA and CDR2 SQIVND (reference sequence). V was clipped by 6 bases and J by 5 bases; unmatched bases: 6. The CDR3 loop reads CASRLQGEDEQYF. The CDR3 DNA follows: TGTGCCAGTAGGTTACAGGGGGAAGACGAGCAGTACTTC.

The chain couples TRBV30 to TRBJ1-2; D gene uncertain. Trimming left V 8 bases short and J 5 bases short, with 12 bases between. Germline CDR1 is GTSNPN and CDR2 is SVGIG (reference sequence). The CDR3 totals 11 residues. The CDR3 reads CALGASYGYTF. The CDR3 coding sequence is TGTGCCCTAGGTGCCTCGTATGGCTACACCTTC.

This sequence joins TRBV4-1 and TRBJ1-1; 10 positions agree with TRBD1. Germline V CDR1 and CDR2: MGHRA, YSYEKL. The CDR3 consists of 13 residues. Trimming at V came to 5 bases and at J to 5 bases, leaving 2 bases not matched to a gene. For the CDR3, the DNA is TGCGCCAGCAGCGGACAGGGGGAAACTGAAGCTTTCTTT. The encoded protein is CASSGQGETEAFF.

V usage is TRBV7-4 and J usage is TRBJ2-5; TRBD1 matches 7 bases. Germline loops: CDR1 SGHVT, CDR2 SQSDAQ. Trimming took 3 bases from V and 1 from J; bases not matched to a gene: 2. The CDR3 runs 14 residues. CDR3 nucleotide sequence: TGTGCCAGCAGCTTCGACAGGGCCCAAGAGACCCAGTACTTC. Its translation: CASSFDRAQETQYF.

The rearrangement joins TRBV11-2 to TRBJ2-5; 8 bases agree with TRBD2. The CDR3 is made up of 16 amino acids. After removal of 5 bases from V and 2 bases from J, the junction contained 10 bases not matched to a gene. CDR1 and CDR2 from the germline V gene are SGHAT and FQNNGV. The CDR3: CASSIQRLASQETQYF. CDR3 sequence (DNA): TGTGCCAGCAGCATACAGAGACTAGCGTCTCAAGAGACCCAGTACTTC.

The genes are TRBV19 and TRBJ2-6; tentative D call: TRBD1 (6 bases). This CDR3 has 15 residues. From germline, CDR1 is LNHDA and CDR2 SQIVND (reference sequence). Trimming cost V 5 bases and J 2 bases, with 10 bases left between them. The CDR3 reads CASSSGAAGANVLTF. DNA of the CDR3: TGTGCCAGTAGTTCAGGGGCCGCTGGGGCCAACGTCCTGACTTTC.

The chain is built from TRBV7-9 and TRBJ1-5; D call uncertain. The CDR3 has 16 amino acids. Germline-derived CDR1 and CDR2 are SEHNR and FQNEAQ (reference sequence). V gave up 5 bases and J gave up 8 bases, with 22 bases separating them. Here the CDR3 DNA reads TGTGCCAGCAGCCCAATGGGAGACGGTACTAGAGAGCCCCAGCATTTT. Translation gives CASSPMGDGTREPQHF. The full variable domain, in which reference TRBV7-9 and TRBJ1-5 provide the parts outside the CDR3, is DTGVSQNPRHKITKRGQNVTFRCDPISEHNRLYWYRQTLGQGPEFLTYFQNEAQLEKSRLLSDRFSAERPKGSFSTLEIQRTEQGDSAMYLCASSPMGDGTREPQHFGDGTRLSIL.

CDR3 nucleotide sequence: TGTGCCAGCAGTTTAGCCGGACAGGGTAGTTACGAGCAGTACTTC. The encoded protein is CASSLAGQGSYEQYF. V and J are TRBV27 and TRBJ2-7, with TRBD1 identical over 8 bases. This CDR3 is 15 amino acids long. CDR1 MNHEY and CDR2 SMNVEV come from the germline V gene (reference sequence). With 2 bases clipped from V and 4 bases from J, the junction kept 7 bases outside the gene matches.

About this clone itself: The germline gene is not matched at one end of the junction; a read error may be the cause. This sequence joins TRBV7-2 and TRBJ1-5; 7 nucleotides agree with TRBD1. Looked up from germline, CDR1 is SGHTA and CDR2 is FQGNSA. CDR3 length equals 15 residues. The CDR3: CASSARTGVNQPQNF. The CDR3 nucleotides are TGTGCCAGCAGCGCCCGGACAGGAGTCAATCAGCCCCAGAATTTT.

The chain carries TRBV7-2 and TRBJ1-2; maybe TRBD1 (5 bases). Looked up from germline, CDR1 is SGHTA and CDR2 is FQGNSA. The CDR3 is 14 residues long. With 2 bases removed from V and 4 bases from J, the gap between germline ends came to 11 bases. The CDR3 sequence: CASSLPGVVYGYTF. Written as DNA, the CDR3 is TGTGCCAGCAGCTTACCGGGGGTGGTCTATGGCTACACCTTC.

As concerns this clone: The junction departs from germline at one end; a sequencing error may be responsible. The chain employs TRBV7-9 and TRBJ2-7; a possible D gene is TRBD1 (6 bases). The V gene's germline CDR1 is SEHNR and CDR2 FQNEAQ (reference sequence). The CDR3 has 16 amino acids. CDR3 sequence reads: CSSSSEQGSSPYEQYF. CDR3 DNA sequence: TGTTCCAGCAGCTCGGAACAGGGATCATCCCCCTACGAGCAGTACTTC.

The chain carries TRBV9 and TRBJ1-2, with a weak D call TRBD1 (6 bases). Trimming removed 3 bases from V and 1 base from J, with 13 bases in between. Germline V lookup: CDR1 SGDLS, CDR2 YYNGEE. The CDR3 spans 15 residues. This CDR3 reads CASSETDRINYGYTF. The CDR3 DNA follows: TGTGCCAGCAGCGAGACTGACAGGATTAACTATGGCTACACCTTC.

Of note for this clone: The germline gene is not matched at one end of the junction; a read error may be the cause. The chain couples TRBV4-2 to TRBJ1-2, with 12 positions matching TRBD1. Germline CDR1 reads LGHNA; CDR2 reads YNFKEQ. This CDR3 contains 15 residues. The CDR3 reads CASSRNRDRGHGYPF. The CDR3 DNA reads TGTGCCAGCAGCCGAAACCGGGACAGGGGGCATGGCTACCCCTTC.

This clone was observed a handful of times. The CDR3 DNA sequence: TGCGCCAGCAGCCCAACAGGGCGGGAAAAACTGTTTTTT. It encodes CASSPTGREKLFF. This chain uses TRBV4-3 with TRBJ1-4, with D perhaps TRBD1 (6 bases). The germline V gene encodes CDR1 LGHNA and CDR2 YSLEER. Trimming left V 4 bases short and J 8 bases short, with 11 bases between. This CDR3 contains 13 residues.

As DNA, the CDR3 is TGTGCCAGCAGCTACGGGACAGGGTTTGTCAATGAGCAGTTCTTC. Amino acids: CASSYGTGFVNEQFF. The chain carries TRBV5-6 and TRBJ2-1, with 9 bases lining up with TRBD1. The trim removed 3 bases at V and 6 bases at J, leaving 7 bases unmatched. The CDR3 is made up of 15 amino acids. CDR1 SGHDT and CDR2 YYEEEE come from the germline V gene.

The rearrangement links TRBV5-1 to TRBJ1-6, with a possible D match to TRBD1 (6 bases). The CDR3 covers 15 residues. Trimming removed 4 bases from V and 10 bases from J, with 18 bases in between. Germline lookup yields CDR1 SGHRS and CDR2 YFSETQ. CDR3 sequence (DNA): TGCGCCAGCAGCCTGACAGGTCAGCTAGCCTCACCCCTCCACTTT. Its translation is CASSLTGQLASPLHF.

This chain connects TRBV4-2 to TRBJ1-2; 7 bases are a match to TRBD1. Germline trimming cut 0 bases from V and 4 bases from J; bases unmatched to any gene: 5. CDR1 is LGHNA, CDR2 YNFKEQ, per germline. The CDR3 extends over 15 amino acids. CDR3 amino acids: CASSQDMGQIYGYTF. The DNA for the CDR3 is TGTGCCAGCAGCCAAGATATGGGACAGATCTATGGCTACACCTTC.

This chain joins TRBV7-9 and TRBJ2-5; the D is unclear. The CDR3 runs to 14 residues. Looked up from germline, CDR1 is SEHNR and CDR2 is FQNEAQ (reference sequence). The ends were cut back, 8 bases at V and 5 bases at J, with 18 bases in the middle. CDR3 sequence reads: CASVTSLPWETQYF. The CDR3 DNA is TGTGCCAGCGTTACATCCTTGCCATGGGAGACCCAGTACTTC.